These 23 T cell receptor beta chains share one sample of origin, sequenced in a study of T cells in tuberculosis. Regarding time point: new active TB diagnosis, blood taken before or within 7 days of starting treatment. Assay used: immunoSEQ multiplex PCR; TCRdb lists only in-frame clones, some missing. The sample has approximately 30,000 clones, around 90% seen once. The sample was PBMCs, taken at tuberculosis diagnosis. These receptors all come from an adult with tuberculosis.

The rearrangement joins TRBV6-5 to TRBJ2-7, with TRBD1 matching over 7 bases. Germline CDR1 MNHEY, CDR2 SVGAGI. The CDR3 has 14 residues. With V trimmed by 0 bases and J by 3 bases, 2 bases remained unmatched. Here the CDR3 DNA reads TGTGCCAGCAGTTACTCGACAGGGCACTACGAGCAGTACTTC. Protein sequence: CASSYSTGHYEQYF.

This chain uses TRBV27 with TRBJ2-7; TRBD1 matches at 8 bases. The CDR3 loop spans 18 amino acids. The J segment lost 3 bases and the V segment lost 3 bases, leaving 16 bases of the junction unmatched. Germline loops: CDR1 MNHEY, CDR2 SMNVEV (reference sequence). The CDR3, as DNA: TGTGCCAGCAGTTTTTACAGGGGGGCCAACTCTCGGAACTACGAGCAGTACTTC. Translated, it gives CASSFYRGANSRNYEQYF.

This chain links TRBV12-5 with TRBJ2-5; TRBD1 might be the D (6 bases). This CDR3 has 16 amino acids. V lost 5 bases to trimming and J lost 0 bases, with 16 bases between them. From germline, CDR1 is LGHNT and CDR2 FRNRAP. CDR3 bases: TGTGCTAGTGGTACCCCTCGGGACACCCACCAAGAGACCCAGTACTTC. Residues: CASGTPRDTHQETQYF.

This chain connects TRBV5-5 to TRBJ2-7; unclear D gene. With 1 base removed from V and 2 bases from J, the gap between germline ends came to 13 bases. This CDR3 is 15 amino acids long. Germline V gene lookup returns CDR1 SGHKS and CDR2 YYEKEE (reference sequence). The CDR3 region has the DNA TGTGCCAGCAGCTTGCTCCTGCAGAGGCCCTACGAGCAGTACTTC. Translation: CASSLLLQRPYEQYF.

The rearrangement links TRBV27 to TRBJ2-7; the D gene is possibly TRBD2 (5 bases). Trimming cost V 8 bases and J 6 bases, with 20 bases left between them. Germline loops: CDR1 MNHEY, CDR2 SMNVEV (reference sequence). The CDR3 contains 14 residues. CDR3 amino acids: CASSAVGPRSEQYF. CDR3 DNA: TGTGCCAGCTCAGCGGTAGGTCCCCGCTCCGAGCAGTACTTC.

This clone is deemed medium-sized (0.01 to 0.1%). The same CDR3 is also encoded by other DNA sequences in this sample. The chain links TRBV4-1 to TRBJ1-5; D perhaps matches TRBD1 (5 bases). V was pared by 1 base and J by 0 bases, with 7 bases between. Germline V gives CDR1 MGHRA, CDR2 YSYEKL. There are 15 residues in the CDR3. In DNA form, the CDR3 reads TGCGCCAGCAGCCAAGTTACAGGTAGCAATCAGCCCCAGCATTTT. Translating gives CASSQVTGSNQPQHF.

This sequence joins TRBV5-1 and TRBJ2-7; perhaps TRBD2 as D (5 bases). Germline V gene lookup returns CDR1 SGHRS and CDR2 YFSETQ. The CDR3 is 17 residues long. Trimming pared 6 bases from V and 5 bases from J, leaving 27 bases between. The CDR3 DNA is TGCGCCAGCACCCAACTCTTAGGACCCCTTTCGGGAAACGAGCAGTACTTC. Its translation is CASTQLLGPLSGNEQYF.

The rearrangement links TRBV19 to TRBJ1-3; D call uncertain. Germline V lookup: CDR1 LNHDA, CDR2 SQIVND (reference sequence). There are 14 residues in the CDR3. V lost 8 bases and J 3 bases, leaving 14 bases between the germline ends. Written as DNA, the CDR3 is TGTGCCAGTCCCTCTAACGGTCTTGGAAACACCATATATTTT. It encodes CASPSNGLGNTIYF. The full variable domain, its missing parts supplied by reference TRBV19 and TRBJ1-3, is DGGITQSPKYLFRKEGQNVTLSCEQNLNHDAMYWYRQDPGQGLRLIYYSQIVNDFQKGDIAEGYSVSREKKESFPLTVTSAQKNPTAFYLCASPSNGLGNTIYFGEGSWLTVV.

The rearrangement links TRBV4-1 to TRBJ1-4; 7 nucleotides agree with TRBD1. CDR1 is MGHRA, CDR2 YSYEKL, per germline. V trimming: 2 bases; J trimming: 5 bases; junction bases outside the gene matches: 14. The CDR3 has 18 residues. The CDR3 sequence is CASSQPLRGQSLNEKLFF. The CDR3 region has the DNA TGCGCCAGCAGCCAACCCCTCCGGGGACAGAGCCTAAATGAAAAACTGTTTTTT.

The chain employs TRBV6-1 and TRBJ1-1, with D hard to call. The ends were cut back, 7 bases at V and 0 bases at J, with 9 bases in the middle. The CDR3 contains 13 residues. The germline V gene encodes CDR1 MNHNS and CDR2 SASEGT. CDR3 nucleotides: TGTGCCAGCACTCAAACAGTGAACACTGAAGCTTTCTTT. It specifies CASTQTVNTEAFF.

CDR3 sequence reads: CASSFLDSEPQHF. CDR3 coding DNA: TGTGCCAGCAGCTTCTTAGACTCGGAGCCCCAGCATTTT. The rearrangement joins TRBV7-2 to TRBJ1-5, with D unresolved. The CDR3 is made up of 13 amino acids. Germline CDR1 SGHTA, CDR2 FQGNSA. V dropped 3 bases and J dropped 8 bases, with 11 bases sitting between them. Together with reference TRBV7-2 and TRBJ1-5, the CDR3 gives the full variable domain: GAGVSQSPSNKVTEKGKDVELRCDPISGHTALYWYRQSLGQGLEFLIYFQGNSAPDKSGLPSDRFSAERTGGSVSTLTIQRTQQEDSAVYLCASSFLDSEPQHFGDGTRLSIL.

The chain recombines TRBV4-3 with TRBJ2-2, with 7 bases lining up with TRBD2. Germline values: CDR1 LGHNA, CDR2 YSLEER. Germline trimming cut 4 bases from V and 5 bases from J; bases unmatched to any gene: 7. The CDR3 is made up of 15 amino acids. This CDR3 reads CASSPGLGRTGELFF. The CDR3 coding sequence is TGCGCCAGCAGCCCCGGACTAGGTCGAACCGGGGAGCTGTTTTTT.

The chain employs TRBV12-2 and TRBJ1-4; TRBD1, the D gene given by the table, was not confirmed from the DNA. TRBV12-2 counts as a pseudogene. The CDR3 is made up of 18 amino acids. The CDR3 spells CASRLGAPGGVPNEKLFF. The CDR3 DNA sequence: TGTGCAAGTCGCTTAGGGGCTCCAGGGGGCGTCCCAAATGAAAAACTGTTTTTT.

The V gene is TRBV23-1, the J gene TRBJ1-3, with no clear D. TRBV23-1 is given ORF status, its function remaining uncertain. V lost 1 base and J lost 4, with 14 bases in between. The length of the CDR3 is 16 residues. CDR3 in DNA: TGCGCCAGCAGTCAATTGCGGCCCGCCACCGGAAACACCATATATTTT. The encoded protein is CASSQLRPATGNTIYF.

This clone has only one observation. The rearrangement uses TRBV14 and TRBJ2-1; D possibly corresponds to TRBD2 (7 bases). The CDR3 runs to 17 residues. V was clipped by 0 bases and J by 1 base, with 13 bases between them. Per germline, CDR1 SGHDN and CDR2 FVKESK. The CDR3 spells CASSQEGGGPSYNEQFF. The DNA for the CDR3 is TGTGCCAGCAGCCAAGAAGGGGGGGGCCCTTCCTACAATGAGCAGTTCTTC. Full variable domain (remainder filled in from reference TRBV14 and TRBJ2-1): EAGVTQFPSHSVIEKGQTVTLRCDPISGHDNLYWYRRVMGKEIKFLLHFVKESKQDESGMPNNRFLAERTGGTYSTLKVQPAELEDSGVYFCASSQEGGGPSYNEQFFGPGTRLTVL.

The CDR3 loop reads CATSRETGTGAYEQYF. In DNA, the CDR3 is TGTGCCACCAGCAGAGAGACCGGGACAGGAGCCTACGAGCAGTACTTC. The chain employs TRBV15 and TRBJ2-7; 8 bases agree with TRBD1. Trimming took 0 bases from V and 2 from J; bases not matched to a gene: 6. The length of the CDR3 is 16 residues. Germline V lookup: CDR1 LNHNV, CDR2 YYDKDF (reference sequence). Using reference TRBV15 and TRBJ2-7 for the parts outside the CDR3, the full variable domain is DAMVIQNPRYQVTQFGKPVTLSCSQTLNHNVMYWYQQKSSQAPKLLFHYYDKDFNNEADTPDNFQSRRPNTSFCFLDIRSPGLGDTAMYLCATSRETGTGAYEQYFGPGTRLTVT.

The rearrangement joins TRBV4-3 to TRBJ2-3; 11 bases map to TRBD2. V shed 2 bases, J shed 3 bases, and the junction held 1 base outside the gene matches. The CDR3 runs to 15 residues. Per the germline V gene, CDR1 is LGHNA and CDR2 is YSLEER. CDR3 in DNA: TGCGCCAGCAGCCAAAGGACTAGCGGGACAGATACGCAGTATTTT. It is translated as CASSQRTSGTDTQYF.

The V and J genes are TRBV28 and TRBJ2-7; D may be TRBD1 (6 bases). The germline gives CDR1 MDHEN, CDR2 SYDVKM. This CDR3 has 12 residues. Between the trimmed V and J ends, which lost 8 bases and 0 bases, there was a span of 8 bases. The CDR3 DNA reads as TGTGCCAGCGCAGGGGTCTCCTACGAGCAGTACTTC. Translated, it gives CASAGVSYEQYF.

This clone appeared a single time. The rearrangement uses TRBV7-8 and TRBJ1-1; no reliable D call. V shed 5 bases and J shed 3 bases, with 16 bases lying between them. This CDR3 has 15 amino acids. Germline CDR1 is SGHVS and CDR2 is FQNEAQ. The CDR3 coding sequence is TGTGCCAGCAGCCCATACCCAGGTAGCGACACTGAAGCTTTCTTT. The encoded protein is CASSPYPGSDTEAFF.

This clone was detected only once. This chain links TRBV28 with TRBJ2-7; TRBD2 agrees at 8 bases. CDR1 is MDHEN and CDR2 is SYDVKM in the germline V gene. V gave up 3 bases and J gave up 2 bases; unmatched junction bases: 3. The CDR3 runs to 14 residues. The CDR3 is CASSFPGGAYEQYF. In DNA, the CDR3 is TGTGCCAGCAGTTTCCCGGGAGGGGCCTACGAGCAGTACTTC.

CDR3 DNA: TGTGCCAGCAGTTTGACTAGCGGGGTATCCTACGAGCAGTACTTC. Translated: CASSLTSGVSYEQYF. The J gene is TRBJ2-7, the V gene TRBV6-5, with 11 bases identical to TRBD2. The CDR3 sequence is 15 residues long. The trim removed 4 bases at V and 1 base at J, leaving 3 bases unmatched. Germline CDR1 reads MNHEY; CDR2 reads SVGAGI.

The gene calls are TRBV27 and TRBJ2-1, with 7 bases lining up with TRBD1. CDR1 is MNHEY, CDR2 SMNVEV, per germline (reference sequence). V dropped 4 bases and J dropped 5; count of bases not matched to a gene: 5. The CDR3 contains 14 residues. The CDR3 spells CASSWGTVHNEQFF. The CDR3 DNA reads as TGTGCCAGCAGTTGGGGGACAGTCCACAATGAGCAGTTCTTC.

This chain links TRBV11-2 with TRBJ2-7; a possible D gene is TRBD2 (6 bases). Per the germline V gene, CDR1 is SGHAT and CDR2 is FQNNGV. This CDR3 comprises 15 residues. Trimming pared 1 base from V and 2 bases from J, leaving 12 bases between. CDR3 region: CASSLVAGPTYEQYF. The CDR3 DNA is TGTGCCAGCAGCTTAGTTGCGGGACCTACCTACGAGCAGTACTTC.